This entry features one T cell receptor (beta chain) sequence. Its antigen is unidentified. The authors split each subset's genomic DNA evenly across several immunoSEQ plates. Source study methods: From ImmunoSEQ came sequences covering only the junction and carrying no quality scores, so filtering differed. The assay was immunoSEQ multiplex PCR, and TCRdb's table has in-frame clones only and misses some. D and trimming come from the DNA, and the V and J calls and clone size come from that table. The sample consists of about 490,000 clones, almost 80% of them appearing once. The entry originates in a study of shared clonotypes between healthy human individuals. Study observations and caveats: The small donor group covered limited genetic and exposure diversity.

V shed 2 bases and J 7 bases; nucleotides not matched to a gene: 14. Per germline, CDR1 SGHKS and CDR2 YYEKEE (reference sequence). CDR3 size: 18 residues. Only Caucasian adults living in Nashville, Tennessee made up the donor group. The sample consisted of PBMCs. The chain recombines TRBV5-5 with TRBJ2-2, with 10 bases matching TRBD1. The sequence derives from a middle-aged woman in good health. Some clones in this sample may be carry-over from other donors' samples. The DNA of the CDR3 is TGTGCCAGCAGCTTTCCCCCCCGGGACAGGGGCCAAAACGGGGAGCTGTTTTTT. It is translated as CASSFPPRDRGQNGELFF.